These 8 T cell receptor beta chains were all obtained from the same sample, sequenced in a study of type 1 and type 2 diabetes patients. PCR was run on genomic DNA. The TCR beta CDR3 region was amplified using 30 forward and 13 reverse primers. MiXCR, run by TCRdb on the multiplex PCR reads, gives a single entry per CDR3 protein. Among fewer than 350,000 distinct CDR3 sequences listed, around 47% were seen once. Sequenced sample: peripheral blood mononuclear cells (PBMCs). The receptors were gathered from a man between 18 and 35 years old with type 2 diabetes.

This clonotype was counted at least ten times. The gene calls are TRBV15 and TRBJ2-7, with D maybe TRBD1 (6 bases). Germline V gene data show CDR1 as LNHNV and CDR2 as YYDKDF (reference sequence). V lost 8 bases, J lost 4 bases, and 15 bases lay in between. The length of the CDR3 is 13 residues. The CDR3 nucleotides read TGTGCCACCTCTACCCGGACAGCGTACGAGCAGTACTTC. Translated: CATSTRTAYEQYF.

For this clonotype: With a much larger clone just one base away, this may be a read error. The rearrangement links TRBV19 to TRBJ1-4, with D possibly being TRBD1 (5 bases). V lost 6 bases to trimming and J lost 5 bases, with 10 bases between them. The CDR3 consists of 13 residues. CDR1 and CDR2 from the germline V gene are LNHDA and SQIVND (reference sequence). The CDR3 bases are TGTGCCAGTAGGGACAAACAAAATGAAAAACTGTTTTTT. This translates into CASRDKQNEKLFF.

About this clonotype: Its ends do not fully match the called genes, so a read error is possible. The chain is built from TRBV20-1 and TRBJ2-5; D remains ambiguous. From germline, CDR1 is DFQATT and CDR2 SNEGSKA (reference sequence). The CDR3 totals 14 residues. The CDR3 DNA is TGCAGTGCTAGGTTAGGCGACTTCCAAGAGGCCCAGTACTTC. It codes for CSARLGDFQEAQYF.

This clonotype was detected only once. J is TRBJ1-1 and V is TRBV10-3, with a possible D match to TRBD1 (6 bases). Germline CDR1 ENHRY, CDR2 SYGVKD. V was clipped by 5 bases and J by 1 base, with 11 bases between them. The CDR3 spans 14 residues. CDR3 protein: CAISYTGTNTEAFF. The CDR3, as DNA: TGTGCCATCAGTTACACAGGGACGAACACTGAAGCTTTCTTT.

This clonotype was detected only a few times. The V and J genes are TRBV19 and TRBJ1-1, with TRBD1 as a possible D gene (6 bases). There are 16 residues in the CDR3. Germline V gene sequence: CDR1 LNHDA, CDR2 SQIVND (reference sequence). V was cut by 6 bases and J by 6 bases, with 23 bases left in between. The CDR3 region has the DNA TGTGCCAGTAGCCTCCTCGACATCCAGAGGGGGTCTGAAGCTTTCTTT. Amino acids: CASSLLDIQRGSEAFF.

The genes are TRBV10-3 and TRBJ1-2; TRBD1 agrees at 9 bases. This CDR3 contains 15 residues. Germline V lookup: CDR1 ENHRY, CDR2 SYGVKD. V lost 2 bases to trimming and J lost 5 bases; unmatched junction nucleotides: 6. The CDR3 here is CAISEPDRGRYGYTF. The CDR3 DNA reads TGTGCCATCAGTGAGCCGGACAGGGGTAGATATGGCTACACCTTC.

This clonotype has just a few counts. The chain is built from TRBV13 and TRBJ1-2; D gene uncertain. CDR1 PRHDT and CDR2 FYEKMQ come from the germline V gene (reference sequence). Trimming cost V 4 bases and J 2 bases, with 14 bases left between them. The CDR3 runs 15 residues. This CDR3 is CASSSFGRTNYGYTF. DNA for the CDR3: TGTGCCAGCAGCTCATTCGGGAGAACGAACTATGGCTACACCTTC.

This clonotype appeared a few times. This chain connects TRBV3-1 to TRBJ1-1; D not certain. CDR3 length equals 13 residues. Trimming removed 1 base at V and 8 bases at J, with 11 bases between. Germline-derived CDR1 and CDR2 are LGHDT and YNNKEL (reference sequence). The CDR3 sequence: CASSQGPRPEAFF. CDR3 bases: TGTGCCAGCAGCCAAGGTCCCCGGCCCGAAGCTTTCTTT.